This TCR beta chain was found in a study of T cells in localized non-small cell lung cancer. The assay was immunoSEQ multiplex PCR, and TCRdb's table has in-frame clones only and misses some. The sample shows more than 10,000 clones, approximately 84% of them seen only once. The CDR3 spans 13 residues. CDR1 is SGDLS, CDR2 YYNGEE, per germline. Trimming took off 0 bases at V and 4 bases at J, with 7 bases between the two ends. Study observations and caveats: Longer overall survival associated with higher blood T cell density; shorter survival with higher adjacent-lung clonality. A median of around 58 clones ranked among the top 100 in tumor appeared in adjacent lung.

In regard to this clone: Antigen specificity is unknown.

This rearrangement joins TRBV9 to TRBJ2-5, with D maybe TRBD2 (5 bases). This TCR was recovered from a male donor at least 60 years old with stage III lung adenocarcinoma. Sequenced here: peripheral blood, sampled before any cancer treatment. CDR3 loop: CASSVGGLETQYF. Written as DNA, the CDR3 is TGTGCCAGCAGCGTAGGAGGACTAGAGACCCAGTACTTC.